This T cell receptor beta chain was observed in a study of shared clonotypes between healthy human individuals. About the study: There were three CD4 naive, three CD4 memory, two CD8 naive and one CD8 memory plates per donor.

CDR1 is MNHEY and CDR2 is SVGAGI in the germline V gene. The CDR3 runs to 15 residues. V was clipped by 0 bases and J by 4 bases, with 10 bases between them. Data came from immunoSEQ multiplex PCR; TCRdb stores just in-frame clones and leaves some out. The sample lists about 990,000 clones, 70% to 80% occurring once. CD4+ cells underwent separation, giving CD45RA+ naive and CD45RA-negative memory subsets. The rearrangement joins TRBV6-5 to TRBJ2-1; D not resolved. Sequenced sample: memory CD4+ T cells from PBMCs. Documented subset: CD45RA-negative fraction. This TCR derives from a young man in good health. Some clones in this sample may be carry-over from other donors' samples. The CDR3: CASSYSQVEYNEQFF. CDR3 in DNA: TGTGCCAGCAGTTACTCCCAGGTAGAATACAATGAGCAGTTCTTC.